The rows below give T cell receptor beta chains drawn from one sample of a study of vaccination effects on CD4 cells after COVID-19. No antigens are known for them. TCRdb's table, derived via immunoSEQ multiplex PCR, lists solely in-frame clones and lacks some. The data show around 28,000 clones, under 75% seen once. Sequenced material: CD4+ T cells from PBMCs cultured with SARS-CoV-2 spike peptides, taken before COVID-19 vaccination. Receptors originate from a human donor who had a prior SARS-CoV-2 infection. The CDR3 runs from the conserved cysteine through the conserved F or W. A D gene is named only where the DNA matches it firmly. Clone size appears in some rows only: once, few, many, or a class for an expanded clone.

- | - | TRBJ2-3 | TRBV5-1 | CASSLPFPASLGGTDTQYF | TGCGCCAGCAGCTTGCCATTCCCGGCTAGTCTTGGTGGGACAGATACGCAGTATTTT
- | - | TRBJ2-1 | TRBV24-1 | CATSDATGTLPGFF | TGTGCCACCAGTGATGCGACCGGGACCCTGCCTGGGTTCTTC
- | few | TRBJ1-6 | TRBV5-4 | CASSPGSQINSPLHF | TGTGCCAGCAGCCCCGGCTCCCAAATTAATTCACCCCTCCACTTT
TRBD2 | - | TRBJ2-1 | TRBV7-2 | CASSLGLAGGPGYNEQFF | TGTGCCAGCAGCTTAGGACTAGCGGGAGGGCCGGGCTACAATGAGCAGTTCTTC
- | - | TRBJ2-2 | TRBV21-1 | CASSSRDREYTSGANTGELFF | TGTGCCAGCAGCTCACGGGACAGGGAATATACTAGCGGAGCGAACACCGGGGAGCTGTTTTTT
- | - | TRBJ1-2 | TRBV6-5 | CASSYRDGRYGYTF | TGTGCCAGCAGTTATCGGGACGGCCGCTATGGCTACACCTTC
- | - | TRBJ2-3 | TRBV3-1/TRBV3-2 | CASSQVTGATDTQYF | TGTGCCAGCAGCCAAGTTACGGGAGCGACAGATACGCAGTATTTT
- | - | TRBJ2-5 | TRBV7-9 | CASSSLLASDKETQYF | TGTGCCAGCAGTTCTCTCCTGGCTAGCGATAAAGAGACCCAGTACTTC
TRBD2 | once | TRBJ2-2 | TRBV7-7 | CASSLAGGVNTGELFF | TGTGCTAGCAGCTTAGCGGGAGGGGTGAACACCGGGGAGCTGTTTTTT
- | - | TRBJ2-7 | TRBV6-1 | CASSEATTGAAYEQYF | TGTGCCAGCAGTGAAGCAACTACGGGCGCAGCCTACGAGCAGTACTTC
- | - | TRBJ2-7 | TRBV14 | CASSQSQGGAQYF | TGTGCCAGCAGCCAATCACAAGGGGGGGCGCAGTACTTC
- | - | TRBJ1-2 | TRBV29-1 | CSVVRVRDYGYTF | TGCAGCGTTGTTCGGGTTCGCGACTATGGCTACACCTTC
- | once | TRBJ2-7 | TRBV29-1 | CSVVVRTYEQYF | TGCAGCGTTGTGGTGCGAACCTACGAGCAGTACTTC
- | few | TRBJ1-4 | TRBV4-1 | CASSPKQGTDGEKLFF | TGCGCCAGCAGCCCGAAACAGGGTACTGATGGGGAAAAACTGTTTTTT
TRBD1 | - | TRBJ1-2 | TRBV6-5 | CASRETGAHIGYTF | TGTGCCAGCAGGGAGACAGGGGCCCACATCGGCTACACCTTC
- | - | TRBJ1-1 | TRBV11-1 | CASSLYTGGGSEAFF | TGTGCCAGCAGCTTATATACCGGAGGGGGTTCTGAAGCTTTCTTT
- | - | TRBJ1-1 | TRBV29-1 | CSVAYVSEAFF | TGCAGCGTTGCTTACGTGTCAGAAGCTTTCTTT
TRBD2 | - | TRBJ2-7 | TRBV5-1 | CASSLARGRAATHEQYF | TGCGCCAGCAGCTTGGCTCGCGGGAGGGCCGCGACCCACGAGCAGTACTTC
- | few | TRBJ1-6 | TRBV5-5 | CASSLAPTVSSLHF | TGTGCCAGCAGCTTGGCCCCGACGGTGTCGTCCCTCCACTTT
TRBD2 | - | TRBJ2-5 | TRBV5-6 | CASSLRLAGGETQYF | TGTGCCAGCAGCCTGAGACTAGCGGGAGGGGAGACCCAGTACTTC
TRBD1 | few | TRBJ1-3 | TRBV5-1 | CASSQGATGNTIYF | TGCGCCAGCAGTCAGGGGGCGACTGGAAACACCATATATTTT
- | - | TRBJ1-6 | TRBV19 | CASSIDSSGTPLHF | TGTGCCAGTAGTATAGATTCGTCCGGGACACCTCTCCACTTT
TRBD2 | - | TRBJ2-5 | TRBV18 | CASSPEASGAGETQYF | TGTGCCAGCTCACCAGAGGCTAGCGGGGCTGGCGAGACCCAGTACTTC
- | - | TRBJ1-1 | TRBV2 | CASTWAGGNTEAFF | TGTGCCAGCACCTGGGCCGGGGGGAACACTGAAGCTTTCTTT
- | - | TRBJ2-7 | TRBV11-1 | CASSLGSSYEQYF | TGTGCCAGCAGCTTAGGATCGTCCTACGAGCAGTACTTC
- | few | TRBJ1-1 | TRBV7-9 | CASSMQVNTEAFF | TGTGCCAGCAGCATGCAGGTTAACACTGAAGCTTTCTTT
- | - | TRBJ2-4 | TRBV3-1/TRBV3-2 | CASSQLGGGGAKNIQYF | TGTGCCAGCAGCCAATTGGGGGGTGGGGGTGCCAAAAACATTCAGTACTTC
- | once | TRBJ1-5 | TRBV5-1 | CASSLAYNQPQHF | TGCGCCAGCAGCTTGGCTTACAATCAGCCCCAGCATTTT
- | - | TRBJ2-1 | TRBV9 | CASSVSPQGGDEQFF | TGTGCCAGCAGCGTATCCCCGCAGGGGGGCGATGAGCAGTTCTTC